This paragraph covers one TCR beta chain sequence. Participants had their cohort set by participant-reported clinical history. Recovery meant two consecutive negative NP/OP PCR tests, professional clearance, or resolved symptoms. This sample was included in a study of blood T cell repertoires in COVID-19. Overall study context: Sources were T cells, B-cell-depleted T cells, or PBMCs; the material itself was cDNA or gDNA.

Some clones are missing from TCRdb's copy, which holds only in-frame ones; the method was immunoSEQ multiplex PCR. The sample contains under 150,000 clones, about four fifths of which appear only once. This CDR3 is built from 15 residues. The ends were cut back, 6 bases at V and 1 base at J, with 15 bases in the middle. Germline CDR1 MNHEY, CDR2 SMNVEV (reference sequence). The specimen sequenced was PBMCs or T cells enriched from blood (not recorded which). The receptor comes from a man aged 30 to 39 who had recovered from COVID-19. The V call is TRBV27, the J call TRBJ1-2; weak D call: TRBD1 (6 bases). CDR3 residues: CASRPRQDRNYGYTF. DNA of the CDR3: TGTGCCAGCAGACCAAGACAGGACCGTAACTATGGCTACACCTTC.